A selection of T cell receptor beta chains follows, all from one sample in a study of T-cell memory formation after mild COVID-19. TCRdb reprocessed the 5' RACE reads via MiXCR and lists one record per CDR3 protein. Counted here are about 440,000 distinct CDR3 sequences, 20% occurring once; the ten biggest clones make up more than 8%. The sequencing sample was made of PBMCs or a T cell subset sorted from them (not recorded which). These receptor sequences come from an adult woman who had mild COVID-19 (a few samples of this study predate the infection). Cell type and time point are not known. Both conserved end residues are part of each CDR3. The D gene is left open where the match is weak. Rows may omit the clone size; those that give it use once, few, many or a size class.

J gene,clone size,D gene,V gene,CDR3 protein,CDR3 DNA
TRBJ2-1,-,-,TRBV5-1,CASRPTPREPYNEQFF,TGCGCCAGCAGACCCACCCCTAGGGAGCCCTACAATGAGCAGTTCTTC
TRBJ2-1,-,-,TRBV10-3,CAISAEGSYNEQFF,TGTGCCATCAGTGCCGAGGGCTCCTACAATGAGCAGTTCTTC
TRBJ2-7,-,-,TRBV9,CASSVEQASYEQYF,TGTGCCAGCAGCGTAGAACAGGCCTCCTACGAGCAGTACTTC
TRBJ2-5,many,-,TRBV7-8,CASSLPRETQYF,TGTGCCAGCAGCTTACCCCGGGAGACCCAGTACTTC
TRBJ1-1,-,-,TRBV5-1,CASSFSPPGQALPEAFF,TGCGCCAGCAGCTTCTCTCCCCCGGGCCAGGCCCTCCCTGAAGCTTTCTTT
TRBJ2-7,few,-,TRBV6-1,CASSEILYEQYF,TGTGCCAGCAGTGAAATCCTCTACGAGCAGTACTTC
TRBJ2-5,once,-,TRBV2,CASSPPPDTGRETQYF,TGTGCCAGCAGTCCCCCCCCAGACACAGGACGGGAGACCCAGTACTTC
TRBJ1-1,-,TRBD1,TRBV7-3,CASSLQGADTEAFF,TGTGCCAGCAGCTTACAGGGGGCGGACACTGAAGCTTTCTTT
TRBJ2-3,-,-,TRBV6-5,CASRISEGTDTQYF,TGTGCCAGCAGAATATCGGAGGGGACAGATACGCAGTATTTT
TRBJ2-7,-,TRBD1,TRBV7-8,CASSWDRERYEQYF,TGTGCCAGCAGCTGGGACAGGGAGCGCTACGAGCAGTACTTC
TRBJ2-1,-,TRBD1,TRBV5-1,CASSLTGQGLENEQFF,TGCGCCAGCAGCTTGACAGGACAGGGTTTGGAGAATGAGCAGTTCTTC